This T cell receptor beta chain derives from a study of T cell responses to AZD1222 COVID-19 vaccine. Trimming pared 0 bases from V and 10 bases from J, leaving 10 bases between. The length of the CDR3 is 13 residues. From germline, CDR1 is WNHNN and CDR2 SYGVQD (reference sequence). The repertoire was sequenced with immunoSEQ multiplex PCR; TCRdb's copy has only in-frame clones and lacks some. The profile shows approximately 100,000 clones, about nine tenths of them singletons. Sequencing was performed on peripheral blood, taken on day 0 of AZD1222 vaccination. This clonotype was obtained from an adult in good health. The rearrangement joins TRBV10-1 to TRBJ2-1; D possibly corresponds to TRBD1 (6 bases). The CDR3 sequence: CASSESADREQFF. The CDR3, as DNA: TGCGCCAGCAGTGAGTCGGCAGACAGGGAGCAGTTCTTC.